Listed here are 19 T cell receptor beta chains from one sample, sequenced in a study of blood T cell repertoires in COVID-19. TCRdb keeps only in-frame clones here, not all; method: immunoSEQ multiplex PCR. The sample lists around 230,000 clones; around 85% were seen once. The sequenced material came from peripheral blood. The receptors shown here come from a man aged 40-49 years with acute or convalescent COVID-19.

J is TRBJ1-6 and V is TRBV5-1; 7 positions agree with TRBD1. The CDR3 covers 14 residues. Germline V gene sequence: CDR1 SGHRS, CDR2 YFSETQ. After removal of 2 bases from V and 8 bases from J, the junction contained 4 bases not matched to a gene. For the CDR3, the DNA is TGCGCCAGCAGCTTCGCCGACAGGGATTCACCCCTCCACTTT. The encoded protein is CASSFADRDSPLHF.

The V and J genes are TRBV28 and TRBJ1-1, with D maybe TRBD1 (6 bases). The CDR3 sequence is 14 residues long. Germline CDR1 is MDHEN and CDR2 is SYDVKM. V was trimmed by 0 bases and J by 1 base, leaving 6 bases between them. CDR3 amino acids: CASSLWGANTEAFF. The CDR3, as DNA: TGTGCCAGCAGTTTATGGGGGGCGAACACTGAAGCTTTCTTT.

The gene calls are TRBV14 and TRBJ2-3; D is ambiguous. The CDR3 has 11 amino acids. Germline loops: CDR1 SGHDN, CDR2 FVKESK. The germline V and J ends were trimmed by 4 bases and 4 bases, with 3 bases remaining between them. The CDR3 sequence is CASSRADTQYF. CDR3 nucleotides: TGTGCCAGCAGCCGAGCAGATACGCAGTATTTT. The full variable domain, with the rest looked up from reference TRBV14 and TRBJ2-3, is EAGVTQFPSHSVIEKGQTVTLRCDPISGHDNLYWYRRVMGKEIKFLLHFVKESKQDESGMPNNRFLAERTGGTYSTLKVQPAELEDSGVYFCASSRADTQYFGPGTRLTVL.

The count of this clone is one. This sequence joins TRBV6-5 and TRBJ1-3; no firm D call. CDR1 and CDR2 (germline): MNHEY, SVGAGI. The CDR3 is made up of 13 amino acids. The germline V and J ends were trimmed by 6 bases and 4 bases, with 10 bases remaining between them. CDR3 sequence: CASRKQRGNTIYF. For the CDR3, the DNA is TGTGCCAGCAGGAAACAAAGAGGAAACACCATATATTTT.

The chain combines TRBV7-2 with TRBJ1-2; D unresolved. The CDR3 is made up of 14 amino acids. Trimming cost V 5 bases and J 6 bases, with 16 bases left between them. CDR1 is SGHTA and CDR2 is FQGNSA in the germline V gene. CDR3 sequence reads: CASSPVEGRDGYTF. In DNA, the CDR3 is TGTGCCAGCAGCCCCGTGGAAGGGAGAGATGGCTACACCTTC.

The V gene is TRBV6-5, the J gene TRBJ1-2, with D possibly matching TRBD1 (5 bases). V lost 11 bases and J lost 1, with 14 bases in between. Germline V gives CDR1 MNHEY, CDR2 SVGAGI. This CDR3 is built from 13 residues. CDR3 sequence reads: CAGRQLLNYGYTF. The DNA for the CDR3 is TGTGCCGGTAGACAGCTGCTTAACTATGGCTACACCTTC.

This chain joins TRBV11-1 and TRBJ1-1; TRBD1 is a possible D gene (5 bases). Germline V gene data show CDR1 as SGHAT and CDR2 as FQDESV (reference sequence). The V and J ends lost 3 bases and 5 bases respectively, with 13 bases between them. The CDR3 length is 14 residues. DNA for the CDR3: TGTGCCAGCAGCTTGCGGGGGACGGAGACTGAAGCTTTCTTT. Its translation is CASSLRGTETEAFF.

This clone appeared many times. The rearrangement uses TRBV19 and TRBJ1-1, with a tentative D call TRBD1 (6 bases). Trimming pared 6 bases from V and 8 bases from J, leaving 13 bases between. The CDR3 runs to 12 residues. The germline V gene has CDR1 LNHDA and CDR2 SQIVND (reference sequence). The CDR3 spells CASRVGDIEAFF. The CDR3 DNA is TGTGCCAGTAGGGTAGGGGACATAGAAGCTTTCTTT.

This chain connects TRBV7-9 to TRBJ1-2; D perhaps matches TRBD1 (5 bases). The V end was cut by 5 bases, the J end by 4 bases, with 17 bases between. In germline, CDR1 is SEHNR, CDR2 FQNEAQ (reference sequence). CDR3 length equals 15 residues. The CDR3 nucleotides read TGTGCCAGCAGCGATCTCCCTGGACAAACCTATGGCTACACCTTC. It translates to CASSDLPGQTYGYTF.

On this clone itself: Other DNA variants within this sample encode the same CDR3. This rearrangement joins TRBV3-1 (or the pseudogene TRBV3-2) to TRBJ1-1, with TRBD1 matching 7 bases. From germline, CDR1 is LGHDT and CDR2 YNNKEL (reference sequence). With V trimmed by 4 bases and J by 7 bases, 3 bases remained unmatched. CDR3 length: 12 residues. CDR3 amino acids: CASSPGTVEAFF. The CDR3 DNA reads TGTGCCAGCAGCCCCGGGACAGTTGAAGCTTTCTTT.

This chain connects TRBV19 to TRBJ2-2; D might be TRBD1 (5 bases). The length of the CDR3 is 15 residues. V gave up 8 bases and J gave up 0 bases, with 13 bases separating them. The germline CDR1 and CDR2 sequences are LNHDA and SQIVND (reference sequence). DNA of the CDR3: TGTGCCAGTTGTTTAAACAGGCCGAACACCGGGGAGCTGTTTTTT. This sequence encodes CASCLNRPNTGELFF. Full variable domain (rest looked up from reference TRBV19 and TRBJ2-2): DGGITQSPKYLFRKEGQNVTLSCEQNLNHDAMYWYRQDPGQGLRLIYYSQIVNDFQKGDIAEGYSVSREKKESFPLTVTSAQKNPTAFYLCASCLNRPNTGELFFGEGSRLTVL.

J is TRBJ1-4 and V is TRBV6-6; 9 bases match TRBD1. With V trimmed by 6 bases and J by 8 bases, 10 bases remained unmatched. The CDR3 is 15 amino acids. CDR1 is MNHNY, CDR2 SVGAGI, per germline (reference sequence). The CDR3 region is CASRDATGGEEKLFF. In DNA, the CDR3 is TGTGCCAGCAGAGACGCGACAGGGGGAGAGGAAAAACTGTTTTTT.

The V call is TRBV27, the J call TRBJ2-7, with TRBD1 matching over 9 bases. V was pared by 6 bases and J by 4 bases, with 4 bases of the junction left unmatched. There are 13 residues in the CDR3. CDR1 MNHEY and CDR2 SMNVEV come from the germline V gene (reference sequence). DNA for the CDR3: TGTGCCAGCAGACCGGACAGGGGTTACGAGCAGTACTTC. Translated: CASRPDRGYEQYF.

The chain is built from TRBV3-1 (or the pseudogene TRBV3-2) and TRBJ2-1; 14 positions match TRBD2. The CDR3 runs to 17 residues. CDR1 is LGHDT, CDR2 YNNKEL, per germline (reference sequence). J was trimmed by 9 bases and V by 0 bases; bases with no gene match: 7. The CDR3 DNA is TGTGCCAGCAGCCAAGATTTGGGACTAGCGGGAGAGGGTGAGCAGTTCTTC. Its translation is CASSQDLGLAGEGEQFF.

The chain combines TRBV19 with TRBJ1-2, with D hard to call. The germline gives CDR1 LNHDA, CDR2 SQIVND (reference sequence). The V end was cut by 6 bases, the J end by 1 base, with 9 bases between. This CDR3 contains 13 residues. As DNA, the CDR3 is TGTGCCAGTAGGGAGTCTTTTAACTATGGCTACACCTTC. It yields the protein CASRESFNYGYTF.

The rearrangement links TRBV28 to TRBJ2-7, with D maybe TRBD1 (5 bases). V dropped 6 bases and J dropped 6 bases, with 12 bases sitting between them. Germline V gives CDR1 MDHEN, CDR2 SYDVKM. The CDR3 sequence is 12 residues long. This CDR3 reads CASRNRPGEQYF. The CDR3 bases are TGTGCCAGCAGGAACAGGCCGGGCGAGCAGTACTTC.

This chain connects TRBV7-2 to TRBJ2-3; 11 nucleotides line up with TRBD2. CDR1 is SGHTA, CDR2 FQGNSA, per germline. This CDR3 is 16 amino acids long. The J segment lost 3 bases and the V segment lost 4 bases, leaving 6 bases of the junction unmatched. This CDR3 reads CASSSISGRGTDTQYF. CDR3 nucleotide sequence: TGTGCCAGCAGCTCCATTAGCGGGAGGGGTACAGATACGCAGTATTTT.

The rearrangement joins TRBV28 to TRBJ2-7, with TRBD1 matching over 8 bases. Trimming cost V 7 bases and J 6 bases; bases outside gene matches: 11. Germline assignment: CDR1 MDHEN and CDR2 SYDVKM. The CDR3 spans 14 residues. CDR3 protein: CASILRTGRSEQYF. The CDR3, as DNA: TGTGCCAGCATCCTGAGGACAGGGCGATCCGAGCAGTACTTC.

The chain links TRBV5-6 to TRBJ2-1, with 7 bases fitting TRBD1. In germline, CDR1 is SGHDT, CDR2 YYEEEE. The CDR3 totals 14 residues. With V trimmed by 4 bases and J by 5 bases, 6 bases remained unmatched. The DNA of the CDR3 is TGTGCCAGCAGCATGTCGGGACAGCACAATGAGCAGTTCTTC. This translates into CASSMSGQHNEQFF.